The present T cell receptor beta chain was sequenced within a study of blood T cell repertoires in COVID-19. Study-level information: Sites in the United States, Italy and Spain provided acute and convalescent COVID-19 samples.

Clones were sequenced by immunoSEQ multiplex PCR, and TCRdb holds only the in-frame ones, with some missing. The data show around 220,000 clones, around 82% seen once. Sequenced: peripheral blood. The sequence came from a woman of 80 years or more with active or convalescent COVID-19.

CDR3: CASSLGHVYQPQHF. The DNA for the CDR3 is TGTGCCAGCAGCTTAGGACACGTATATCAGCCCCAGCATTTT. The chain recombines TRBV7-2 with TRBJ1-5; unclear D gene. The CDR3 is 14 amino acids. V was pared by 1 base and J by 5 bases, with 9 bases between. Looked up from germline, CDR1 is SGHTA and CDR2 is FQGNSA.